This T cell receptor beta chain was profiled in a study of T cells after yellow fever vaccination. As for the study in general: Preparation of the low-cell-number fractions used SMART-Seq v4 Ultra Low Input.

Broader study findings: Most primary-vaccination clones reappeared after the booster (about 95% CD4, about 87% CD8).

This clonotype turned up a few times. Its antigen is not known. TCRdb ran MiXCR on the 5' RACE reads and lists one entry per CDR3 protein. The profile shows 150,000 to 200,000 distinct CDR3 sequences, 9.5% to 11% of them singletons. The CDR3 totals 15 residues. Per germline, CDR1 DFQATT and CDR2 SNEGSKA (reference sequence). V gave up 5 bases and J gave up 0 bases; unmatched junction bases: 9. V usage is TRBV20-1 and J usage is TRBJ1-2; TRBD1 matches 7 bases. This specimen was CD8+ T cells sorted from PBMCs, taken 15 days after the yellow fever booster vaccination. The source of this sequence is a man between 18 and 29 years old who received the YFV17D yellow fever vaccine. This CDR3 reads CSAQEDGTANYGYTF. CDR3 bases: TGCAGTGCTCAAGAGGATGGGACAGCTAACTATGGCTACACCTTC.